The T cell receptor beta chain under discussion was sequenced for a study of human T cells and chemical hapten exposure. Study-wide background: Donors were sensitized with 2% DPC on the upper inner arm. General study results and limits: Relative to control repertoires, expanded TCRs gave rise to significantly more large CDR3 similarity clusters. Because they had alopecia, donors may respond immunologically unlike healthy people.

This clonotype was counted many times. Its antigen is unknown. As for time point: pre-sensitization, week 0. Stated treatment: therapeutic diphenylcyclopropenone sensitization with weekly scalp DPC. CDR1 and CDR2 from the germline V gene are SGHDT and YYEEEE. V lost 4 bases and J 3 bases, leaving 16 bases between the germline ends. CDR3 length: 15 amino acids. Individual cDNA molecules in this library carried unique molecular identifiers. TCRdb reprocessed the RACE reads via MiXCR and lists one record per CDR3 protein. The sample has tens of thousands of distinct CDR3 sequences, 9.5% to 12% seen once. Sequencing was performed on whole blood, taken in connection with sensitization to the hapten diphenylcyclopropenone (DPC). The receptor was isolated from a woman aged 50 to 60 with alopecia areata. Some clones in this sample may be carry-over from other donors' samples. The chain combines TRBV5-6 with TRBJ2-5; no reliable D call. The CDR3, as DNA: TGTGCCAGCAGCCGCGACGGCATACCCAAAGAGACCCAGTACTTC. Translation gives CASSRDGIPKETQYF.